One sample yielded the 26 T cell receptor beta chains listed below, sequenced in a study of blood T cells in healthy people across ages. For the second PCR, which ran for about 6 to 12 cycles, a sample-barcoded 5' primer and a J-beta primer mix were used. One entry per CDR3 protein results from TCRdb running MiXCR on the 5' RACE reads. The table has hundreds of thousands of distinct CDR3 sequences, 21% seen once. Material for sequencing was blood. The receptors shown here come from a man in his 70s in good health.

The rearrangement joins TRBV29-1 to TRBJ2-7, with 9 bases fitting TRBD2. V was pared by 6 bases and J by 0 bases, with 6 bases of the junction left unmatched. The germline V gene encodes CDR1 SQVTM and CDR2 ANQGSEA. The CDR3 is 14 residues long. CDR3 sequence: CSVVTSGRSYEQYF. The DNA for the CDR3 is TGCAGCGTCGTTACTAGCGGGCGCTCCTACGAGCAGTACTTC.

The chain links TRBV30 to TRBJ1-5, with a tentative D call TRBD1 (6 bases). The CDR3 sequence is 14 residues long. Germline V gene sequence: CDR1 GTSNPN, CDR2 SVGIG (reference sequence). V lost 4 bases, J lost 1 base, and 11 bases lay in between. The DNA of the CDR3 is TGTGCCTGGACCACAGGGTACAGCAATCAGCCCCAGCATTTT. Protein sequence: CAWTTGYSNQPQHF.

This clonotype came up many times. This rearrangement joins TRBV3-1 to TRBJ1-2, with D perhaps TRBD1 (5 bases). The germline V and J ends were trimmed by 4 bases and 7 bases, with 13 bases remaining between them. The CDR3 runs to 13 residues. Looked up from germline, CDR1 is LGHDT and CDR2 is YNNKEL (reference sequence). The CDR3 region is CASSPDSNSGYTF. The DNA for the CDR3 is TGTGCCAGCAGCCCCGACAGCAACAGTGGCTACACCTTC.

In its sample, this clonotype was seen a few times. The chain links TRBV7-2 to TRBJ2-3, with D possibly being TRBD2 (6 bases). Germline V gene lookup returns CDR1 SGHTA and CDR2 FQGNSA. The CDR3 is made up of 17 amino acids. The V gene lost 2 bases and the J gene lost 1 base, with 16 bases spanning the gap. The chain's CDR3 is CASSLRAGSTRTDTQYF. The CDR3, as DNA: TGTGCCAGCAGCTTAAGGGCGGGGTCGACACGCACAGATACGCAGTATTTT.

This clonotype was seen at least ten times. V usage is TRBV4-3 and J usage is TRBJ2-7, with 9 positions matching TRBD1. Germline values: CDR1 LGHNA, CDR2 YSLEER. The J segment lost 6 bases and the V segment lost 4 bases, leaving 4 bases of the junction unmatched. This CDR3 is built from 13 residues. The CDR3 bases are TGCGCCAGCAGCCTTAGGACAGGGGCCGAGCAGTACTTC. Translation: CASSLRTGAEQYF.

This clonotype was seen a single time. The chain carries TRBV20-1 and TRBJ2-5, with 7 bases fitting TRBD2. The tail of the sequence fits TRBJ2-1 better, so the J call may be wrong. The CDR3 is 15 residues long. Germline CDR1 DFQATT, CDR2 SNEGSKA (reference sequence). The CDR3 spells CSASGGEGSYNEQFF. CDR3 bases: TGCAGTGCTAGTGGGGGGGAGGGGTCCTACAATGAGCAGTTCTTC.

The CDR3 protein is CASSFKESYEQYF. The CDR3 DNA reads as TGCGCCAGCAGCTTCAAGGAGTCCTACGAGCAGTACTTC. The V call is TRBV5-1, the J call TRBJ2-7; D uncertain. Trimming pared 2 bases from V and 1 base from J, leaving 7 bases between. The germline gives CDR1 SGHRS, CDR2 YFSETQ. This CDR3 is built from 13 residues.

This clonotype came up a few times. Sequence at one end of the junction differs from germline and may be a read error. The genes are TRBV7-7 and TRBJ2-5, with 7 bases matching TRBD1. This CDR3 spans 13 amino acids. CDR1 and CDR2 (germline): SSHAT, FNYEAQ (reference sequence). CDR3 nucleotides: TGTGCTAGCAGCGACAACAGGGGTGAGACCCAGTACTTC. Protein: CASSDNRGETQYF.

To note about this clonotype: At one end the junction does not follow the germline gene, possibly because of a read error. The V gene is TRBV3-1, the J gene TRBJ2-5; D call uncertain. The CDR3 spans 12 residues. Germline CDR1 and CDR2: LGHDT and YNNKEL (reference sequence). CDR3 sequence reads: CAGSPSSETQHF. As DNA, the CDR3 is TGTGCCGGCAGCCCGTCTTCGGAGACCCAGCACTTC.

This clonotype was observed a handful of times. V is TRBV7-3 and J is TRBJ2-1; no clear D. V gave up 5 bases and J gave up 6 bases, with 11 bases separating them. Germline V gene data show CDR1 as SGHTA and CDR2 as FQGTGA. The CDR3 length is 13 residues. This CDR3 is CASSLDGSNEQFF. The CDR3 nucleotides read TGTGCCAGCAGCCTAGACGGGTCCAATGAGCAGTTCTTC.

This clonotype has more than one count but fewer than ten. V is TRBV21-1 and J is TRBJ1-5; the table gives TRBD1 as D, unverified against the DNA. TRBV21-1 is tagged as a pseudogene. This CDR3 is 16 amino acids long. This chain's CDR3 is CASSNSGTGGNQPQHF. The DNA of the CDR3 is TGTGCCAGCAGCAATTCCGGGACAGGGGGCAATCAGCCCCAGCATTTT.

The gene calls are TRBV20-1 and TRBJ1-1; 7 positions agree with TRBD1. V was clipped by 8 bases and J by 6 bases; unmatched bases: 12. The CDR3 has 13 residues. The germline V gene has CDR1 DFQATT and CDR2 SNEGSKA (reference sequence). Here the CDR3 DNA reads TGCAGTCCCTACCGACAGGGTAACCCTGAAGCTTTCTTT. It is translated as CSPYRQGNPEAFF.

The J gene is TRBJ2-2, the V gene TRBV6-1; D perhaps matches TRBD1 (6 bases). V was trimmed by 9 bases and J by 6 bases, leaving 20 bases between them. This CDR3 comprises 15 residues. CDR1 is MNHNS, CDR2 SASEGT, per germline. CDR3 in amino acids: CARDFLQGTAGELFF. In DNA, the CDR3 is TGTGCCAGAGATTTCCTACAGGGAACGGCCGGGGAGCTGTTTTTT.

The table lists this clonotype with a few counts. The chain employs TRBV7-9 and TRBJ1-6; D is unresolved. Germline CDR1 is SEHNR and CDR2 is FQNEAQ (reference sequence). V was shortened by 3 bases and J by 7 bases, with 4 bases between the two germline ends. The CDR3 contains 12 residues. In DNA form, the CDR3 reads TGTGCCAGCAGCTTCCAGAATTCACCCCTCCACTTT. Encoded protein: CASSFQNSPLHF.

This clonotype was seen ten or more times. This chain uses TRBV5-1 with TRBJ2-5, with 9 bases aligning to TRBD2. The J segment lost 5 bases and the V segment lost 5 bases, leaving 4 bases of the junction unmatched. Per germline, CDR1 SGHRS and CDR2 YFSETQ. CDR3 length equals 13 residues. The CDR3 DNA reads TGCGCCAGCAGTAGCGGGAGCATGGAGACCCAGTACTTC. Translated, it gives CASSSGSMETQYF.

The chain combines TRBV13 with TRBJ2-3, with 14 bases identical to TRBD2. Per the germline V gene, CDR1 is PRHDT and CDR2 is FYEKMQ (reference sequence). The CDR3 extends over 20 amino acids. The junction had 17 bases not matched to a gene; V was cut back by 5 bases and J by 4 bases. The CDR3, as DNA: TGTGCCAGCAGCACTGGACAGGCCACGACTAGCGGGAGGGCGTCAGATACGCAGTATTTT. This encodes CASSTGQATTSGRASDTQYF.

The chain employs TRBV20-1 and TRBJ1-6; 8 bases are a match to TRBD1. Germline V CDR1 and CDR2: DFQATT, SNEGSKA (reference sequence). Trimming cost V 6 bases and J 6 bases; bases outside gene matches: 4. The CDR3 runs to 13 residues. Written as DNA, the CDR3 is TGCAGTGCCTTGACAGGGGTTAATTCACCCCTCCACTTT. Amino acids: CSALTGVNSPLHF.

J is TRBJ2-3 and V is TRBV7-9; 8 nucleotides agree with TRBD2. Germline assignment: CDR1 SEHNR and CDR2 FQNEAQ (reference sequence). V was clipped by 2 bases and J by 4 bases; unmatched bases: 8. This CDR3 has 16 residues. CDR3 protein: CASSLNAGGMADTQYF. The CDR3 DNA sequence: TGTGCCAGCAGCTTAAATGCGGGAGGAATGGCAGATACGCAGTATTTT.

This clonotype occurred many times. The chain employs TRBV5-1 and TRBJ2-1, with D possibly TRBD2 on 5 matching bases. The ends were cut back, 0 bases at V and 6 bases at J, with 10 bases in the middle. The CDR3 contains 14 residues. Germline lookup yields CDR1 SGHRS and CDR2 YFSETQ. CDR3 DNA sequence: TGCGCCAGCAGCTTGGCCGATGAGGGCAATGAGCAGTTCTTC. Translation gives CASSLADEGNEQFF.

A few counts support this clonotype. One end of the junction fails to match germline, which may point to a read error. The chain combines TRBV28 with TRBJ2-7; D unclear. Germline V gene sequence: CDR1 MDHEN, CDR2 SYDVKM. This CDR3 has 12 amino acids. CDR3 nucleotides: TGTGCCAGCAGTTTGGGCGATGGTCCTGGGGACTTC. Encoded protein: CASSLGDGPGDF.

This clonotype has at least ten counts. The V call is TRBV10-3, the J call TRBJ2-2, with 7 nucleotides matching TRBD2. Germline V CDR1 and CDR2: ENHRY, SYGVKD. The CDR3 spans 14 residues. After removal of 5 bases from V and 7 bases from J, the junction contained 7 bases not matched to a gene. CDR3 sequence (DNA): TGTGCCATCAGTACGCGGGAGAACGGCGGGGAGCTGTTTTTT. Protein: CAISTRENGGELFF.

The CDR3 sequence: CASSQHGRVETQYF. The CDR3, as DNA: TGCGCCAGCAGCCAGCACGGGCGGGTAGAGACCCAGTACTTC. V and J are TRBV4-1 and TRBJ2-5; maybe TRBD2 (5 bases). Germline CDR1 reads MGHRA; CDR2 reads YSYEKL. The CDR3 length is 14 residues. The V end lost 3 bases, the J end lost 4 bases, and 12 bases lay between the germline ends.

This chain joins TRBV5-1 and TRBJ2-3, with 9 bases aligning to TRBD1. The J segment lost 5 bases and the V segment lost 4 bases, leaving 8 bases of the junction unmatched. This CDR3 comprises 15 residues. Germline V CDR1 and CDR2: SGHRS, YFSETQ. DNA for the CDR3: TGCGCCAGCAGCATTCGGACAGGGGTGGAAGATACGCAGTATTTT. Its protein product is CASSIRTGVEDTQYF.

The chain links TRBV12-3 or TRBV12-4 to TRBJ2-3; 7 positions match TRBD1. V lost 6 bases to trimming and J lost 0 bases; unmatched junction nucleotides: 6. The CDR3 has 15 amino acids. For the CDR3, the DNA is TGTGCCAGCAGCCAAGGGACAGTGAGCACAGATACGCAGTATTTT. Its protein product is CASSQGTVSTDTQYF.

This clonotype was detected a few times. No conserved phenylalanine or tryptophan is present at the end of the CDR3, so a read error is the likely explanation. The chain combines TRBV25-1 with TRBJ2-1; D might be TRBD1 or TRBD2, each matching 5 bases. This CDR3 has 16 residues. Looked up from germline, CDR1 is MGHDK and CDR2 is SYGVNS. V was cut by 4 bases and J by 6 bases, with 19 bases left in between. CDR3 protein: CASSVGTAAIGNEQFI. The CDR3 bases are TGTGCCAGCAGTGTCGGGACGGCCGCTATTGGCAATGAGCAGTTCATC.

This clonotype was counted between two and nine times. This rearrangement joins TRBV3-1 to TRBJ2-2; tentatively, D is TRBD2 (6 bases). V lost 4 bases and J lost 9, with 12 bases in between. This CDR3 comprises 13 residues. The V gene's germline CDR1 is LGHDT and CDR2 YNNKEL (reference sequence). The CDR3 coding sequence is TGTGCCAGCAGCCTTGGGAGGACCAGGGAGCTGTTTTTT. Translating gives CASSLGRTRELFF.